These 6 T cell receptor beta chains came from one sample sequenced in a study of blood T cell repertoires in COVID-19. Produced via immunoSEQ multiplex PCR; TCRdb's table is partial and in-frame only. The sample shows about 20,000 clones, approximately 80% of them seen only once. The specimen sequenced was peripheral blood. The receptors derive from a man at least 80 years old with active or convalescent COVID-19.

The genes are TRBV7-2 and TRBJ1-1; 9 bases are a match to TRBD1. Trimming took 4 bases from V and 0 from J; bases not matched to a gene: 3. The germline V gene has CDR1 SGHTA and CDR2 FQGNSA. The CDR3 runs 15 residues. CDR3 residues: CASSSQGAMNTEAFF. CDR3 nucleotides: TGTGCCAGCAGCTCACAGGGGGCGATGAACACTGAAGCTTTCTTT.

This CDR3 is CASNLANQETQYF. In nucleotides, the CDR3 is TGTGCCAGCAACCTCGCGAATCAAGAGACCCAGTACTTC. The chain couples TRBV5-5 to TRBJ2-5; no clear D gene. Germline V gene data show CDR1 as SGHKS and CDR2 as YYEKEE (reference sequence). Trimming took off 6 bases at V and 2 bases at J, with 11 bases between the two ends. This CDR3 comprises 13 residues.

This clone was counted once. The chain joins TRBV6-1 to TRBJ1-1, with D possibly matching TRBD1 (6 bases). The CDR3 length is 13 residues. Germline V gives CDR1 MNHNS, CDR2 SASEGT. V was clipped by 5 bases and J by 6 bases, with 13 bases between them. DNA for the CDR3: TGTGCCAGCAGTTCAGGGGCCGGGGCTGAAGCTTTCTTT. Protein product: CASSSGAGAEAFF.

The gene calls are TRBV28 and TRBJ2-7; D is undetermined. The germline V gene encodes CDR1 MDHEN and CDR2 SYDVKM. CDR3 length: 11 residues. V lost 4 bases and J lost 1, with 2 bases in between. The CDR3 DNA follows: TGTGCCAGCAGTTCGTCCTACGAGCAGTACTTC. Its translation: CASSSSYEQYF.

This sequence joins TRBV6-6 and TRBJ1-4, with unresolved D. CDR1 is MNHNY and CDR2 is SVGAGI in the germline V gene (reference sequence). Trimming pared 5 bases from V and 3 bases from J, leaving 16 bases between. The CDR3 has 16 amino acids. The CDR3, as DNA: TGTGCCAGCAGTGGGAGAGCTCCAAACTCTAATGAAAAACTGTTTTTT. Encoded protein: CASSGRAPNSNEKLFF.

The rearrangement links TRBV19 to TRBJ2-5; 12 nucleotides line up with TRBD1. The CDR3 totals 16 residues. With 5 bases clipped from V and 5 bases from J, the junction kept 9 bases outside the gene matches. Per germline, CDR1 LNHDA and CDR2 SQIVND (reference sequence). The CDR3 DNA is TGTGCCAGTAGTTCGCCCGGGACAGGGGGCGGGGAGACCCAGTACTTC. This sequence encodes CASSSPGTGGGETQYF.